These 27 T cell receptor beta chains originate from one sample sequenced in a study of spatial heterogeneity in lung cancer. Each CDR3 protein is one row after TCRdb ran MiXCR on the 5' RACE reads. The data show several thousand distinct CDR3 sequences, with about a third seen just once and about 3.8% held by the top ten. The time point here: sample taken at primary tumor resection. The authors sequenced whole RNA from tumor, nontumor lung or frozen PBMC without sorting. Here the sequenced sample was PBMCs, taken at surgery. The receptors originated from a female donor with early-stage non-small cell lung cancer.

About this clonotype: This beta chain is a stray read from a library made for alpha chains; its abundance is not meaningful. The rearrangement joins TRBV5-1 to TRBJ2-7; 8 bases fit TRBD1. The CDR3 is 15 residues long. The germline CDR1 and CDR2 sequences are SGHRS and YFSETQ. Unmatched junction bases numbered 9, after V lost 2 bases and J lost 5 bases. CDR3 sequence reads: CASSLNSDRDHEQYF. CDR3 coding DNA: TGCGCCAGCAGCTTAAATTCGGACAGGGACCACGAGCAGTACTTC.

Notes on this clonotype: In a library made to pick up alpha chains, this beta chain is a stray read with a size that means little. V usage is TRBV7-2 and J usage is TRBJ2-1; tentatively, D is TRBD1 (6 bases). The V gene's germline CDR1 is SGHTA and CDR2 FQGNSA. The V gene lost 6 bases and the J gene lost 4 bases, with 10 bases spanning the gap. There are 13 residues in the CDR3. The chain's CDR3 is CASRQGSYNEQFF. The CDR3 DNA sequence: TGTGCCAGCAGACAGGGCAGTTACAATGAGCAGTTCTTC.

This clonotype is termed medium-sized. This beta chain appears as a stray read in a library generated for alpha chains; its size is not informative. This chain connects TRBV20-1 to TRBJ2-3; D not resolved. Germline CDR1 reads DFQATT; CDR2 reads SNEGSKA (reference sequence). Trimming stripped 0 bases from V and 3 bases from J, with 25 bases between. This CDR3 is 19 amino acids long. CDR3 amino acids: CSARDFTVFPIFGTDTQYF. The CDR3 coding sequence is TGCAGTGCTAGAGACTTTACGGTGTTTCCGATTTTTGGGACAGATACGCAGTATTTT.

By share, this clonotype ranks as medium-sized (0.01 to 0.1%). This beta chain appears as a stray read in a library generated for alpha chains; its size is not informative. This chain joins TRBV18 and TRBJ2-5, with D perhaps TRBD2 (5 bases). Germline values: CDR1 KGHSH, CDR2 LQKENI. This CDR3 has 12 amino acids. V gave up 4 bases and J gave up 3 bases, with 6 bases separating them. CDR3 region: CASSHGEETQYF. CDR3 DNA: TGTGCCAGCTCACACGGGGAAGAGACCCAGTACTTC.

Of note for this clonotype: This beta chain is off target for a library built for alpha chains, so its abundance means little. The rearrangement uses TRBV20-1 and TRBJ2-3; 10 bases agree with TRBD2. The CDR3 consists of 16 residues. V gave up 5 bases and J gave up 5 bases; unmatched junction bases: 13. Germline V gene sequence: CDR1 DFQATT, CDR2 SNEGSKA (reference sequence). In DNA form, the CDR3 reads TGCAGTGCTGACTCCTTCACTAGCGGGGTAGGAGATACGCAGTATTTT. This translates into CSADSFTSGVGDTQYF.

The sample holds a few counts of this clonotype. As an off-target read in a library built for alpha chains, this beta chain has a frequency of little significance. The chain uses TRBV29-1 and TRBJ2-7; 7 nucleotides match TRBD2. CDR3 size: 13 residues. CDR1 and CDR2 (germline): SQVTM, ANQGSEA. V shed 4 bases, J shed 7 bases, and the junction held 10 bases outside the gene matches. DNA of the CDR3: TGCAGCGTTGGGCAGGGAGGGGTTCGGGAGCAGTACTTC. Translation gives CSVGQGGVREQYF.

Judged by abundance, this clonotype is medium-sized. This beta chain turned up in a library designed for alpha chains; as an off-target read, its abundance says little. The chain links TRBV7-9 to TRBJ2-5; 8 nucleotides align to TRBD2. Trimming at V came to 8 bases and at J to 2 bases, leaving 7 bases not matched to a gene. The CDR3 spans 14 residues. The germline V gene has CDR1 SEHNR and CDR2 FQNEAQ (reference sequence). CDR3: CASGPGLGQETQYF. CDR3 DNA: TGTGCCAGCGGCCCGGGACTAGGGCAAGAGACCCAGTACTTC. Complete variable domain (other parts from reference TRBV7-9 and TRBJ2-5): DTGVSQNPRHKITKRGQNVTFRCDPISEHNRLYWYRQTLGQGPEFLTYFQNEAQLEKSRLLSDRFSAERPKGSFSTLEIQRTEQGDSAMYLCASGPGLGQETQYFGPGTRLLVL.

In its sample, this clonotype is medium-sized (0.01 to 0.1%). Because the library targeted alpha chains, this beta chain is an off-target read whose size means little. V and J are TRBV19 and TRBJ2-7, with 9 bases that match TRBD1. The germline CDR1 and CDR2 sequences are LNHDA and SQIVND (reference sequence). V shed 5 bases and J 0 bases; nucleotides not matched to a gene: 2. CDR3 length: 14 residues. CDR3 nucleotides: TGTGCCAGTAGTCGGGACAGGGACTCCTACGAGCAGTACTTC. Translated, it gives CASSRDRDSYEQYF.

This clonotype was seen a handful of times. The library was built for alpha chains, so this beta chain is an off-target read and its size means little. The rearrangement links TRBV30 to TRBJ2-3, with 9 bases matching TRBD1. Trimming cost V 3 bases and J 7 bases; bases outside gene matches: 11. Germline CDR1 GTSNPN, CDR2 SVGIG (reference sequence). This CDR3 region has 15 residues. The CDR3 coding sequence is TGTGCCTGGAGAAATACCGGGACAGGGTACCATACGCAGTATTTT. This gives the protein CAWRNTGTGYHTQYF.

On this clonotype: Since the library was made to target alpha chains, this beta chain is a stray read and its abundance is not meaningful. The V and J genes are TRBV29-1 and TRBJ2-5; 9 bases map to TRBD2. This CDR3 has 13 amino acids. Germline CDR1 and CDR2: SQVTM and ANQGSEA. V lost 7 bases, J lost 4 bases, and 7 bases stayed unmatched. CDR3 coding DNA: TGCAGCGGGGGACTAGCAGGAGGAGAGACCCAGTACTTC. Amino acids: CSGGLAGGETQYF.

This clonotype was observed a few times. For a library built for alpha chains, this beta chain is a stray read; little rests on its size. CDR3 coding DNA: TGTGCCAGCGGCTCGGGGGGCTACGAGCAGTACTTC. Residues: CASGSGGYEQYF. The genes are TRBV6-2 or TRBV6-3 and TRBJ2-7; 7 bases are shared with TRBD2. CDR1 and CDR2 from the germline V gene are MNHEY and SVGEGT. V was pared by 8 bases and J by 3 bases, with 4 bases of the junction left unmatched. The CDR3 loop spans 12 amino acids.

As concerns this clonotype: Because the library targeted alpha chains, this beta chain is an off-target read whose size means little. The J gene is TRBJ2-3, the V gene TRBV4-2, with D uncertain. The CDR3 length is 15 residues. The V gene's germline CDR1 is LGHNA and CDR2 YNFKEQ. V was cut by 0 bases and J by 5 bases, with 12 bases left in between. The CDR3 bases are TGTGCCAGCAGCCAAGATAAACCAAGAGGAGATACGCAGTATTTT. Translation gives CASSQDKPRGDTQYF.

As concerns this clonotype: Since the library was made to target alpha chains, this beta chain is a stray read and its abundance is not meaningful. The chain couples TRBV29-1 to TRBJ2-3; D perhaps matches TRBD1 (5 bases). The germline gives CDR1 SQVTM, CDR2 ANQGSEA. Between the trimmed V and J ends, which lost 4 bases and 1 base, there was a span of 9 bases. This CDR3 is 13 amino acids long. This CDR3 is CSVGGRGTDTQYF. CDR3 nucleotide sequence: TGCAGCGTTGGTGGCAGGGGCACAGATACGCAGTATTTT.

About this clonotype itself: Because this beta chain is a stray read in a library intended to capture alpha chains, its abundance should not be given much weight. The V call is TRBV20-1, the J call TRBJ2-3, with D possibly matching TRBD2 (7 bases). The CDR3 has 15 residues. The germline V gene has CDR1 DFQATT and CDR2 SNEGSKA (reference sequence). V lost 0 bases and J lost 5, with 15 bases in between. The CDR3 sequence: CSARDGGAGKDTQYF. The CDR3 nucleotides read TGCAGTGCTAGAGATGGGGGGGCCGGGAAAGATACGCAGTATTTT.

Of note for this clonotype: With the library built for alpha chains, this beta chain is off target and its frequency is not meaningful. This chain joins TRBV7-8 and TRBJ2-4, with 7 bases that match TRBD2. The germline V gene encodes CDR1 SGHVS and CDR2 FQNEAQ. The CDR3 spans 16 residues. The ends lost 1 base at V and 0 bases at J; junction bases unmatched: 3. CDR3 DNA: TGTGCCAGCAGCTTAGAGGGACTACTAGCCAAAAACATTCAGTACTTC. It translates to CASSLEGLLAKNIQYF.

To note about this clonotype: The library was prepared for alpha chains; this beta chain is a stray read, so its frequency means little. This rearrangement joins TRBV5-1 to TRBJ2-7; tentatively, D is TRBD1 or TRBD2 (6 bases each). Germline V gene sequence: CDR1 SGHRS, CDR2 YFSETQ. The CDR3 has 15 amino acids. The V gene lost 0 bases and the J gene lost 3 bases, with 13 bases spanning the gap. The CDR3 DNA is TGCGCCAGCAGCTTGGAATGGGGGGCCGGCTACGAGCAGTACTTC. As protein: CASSLEWGAGYEQYF.

This clonotype was seen only a few times. For a library built for alpha chains, this beta chain is a stray read; little rests on its size. V usage is TRBV7-2 and J usage is TRBJ2-5, with D perhaps matching TRBD2 (6 bases). CDR1 SGHTA and CDR2 FQGNSA come from the germline V gene. The CDR3 consists of 17 residues. V was pared by 0 bases and J by 1 base, with 15 bases between. The CDR3 DNA reads TGTGCCAGCAGCTTAGCCCTACACGGCGGGGCCCAAGAGACCCAGTACTTC. It is translated as CASSLALHGGAQETQYF.

Comments on this clonotype: Because the library targeted alpha chains, this beta chain is an off-target read whose size means little. The J gene is TRBJ2-7, the V gene TRBV28, with a weak D call TRBD2 (6 bases). CDR3 length: 15 amino acids. V was shortened by 6 bases and J by 3 bases, with 18 bases between the two germline ends. The germline CDR1 and CDR2 sequences are MDHEN and SYDVKM. The chain's CDR3 is CASRGGGALYYEQYF. DNA for the CDR3: TGTGCCAGCAGGGGGGGAGGAGCCCTCTACTACGAGCAGTACTTC. Full variable domain (missing parts from reference TRBV28 and TRBJ2-7): DVKVTQSSRYLVKRTGEKVFLECVQDMDHENMFWYRQDPGLGLRLIYFSYDVKMKEKGDIPEGYSVSREKKERFSLILESASTNQTSMYLCASRGGGALYYEQYFGPGTRLTVT.

Note on this clonotype: A library prepared for alpha chains yielded this beta chain as an off-target read; its size is of little meaning. V is TRBV4-1 and J is TRBJ2-3; D unclear. Trimming took off 1 base at V and 11 bases at J, with 16 bases between the two ends. This CDR3 has 14 amino acids. CDR1 is MGHRA and CDR2 is YSYEKL in the germline V gene. The chain's CDR3 is CASSQVDARLGQYF. Written as DNA, the CDR3 is TGCGCCAGCAGCCAAGTGGATGCGCGGCTAGGGCAGTATTTT.

About this clonotype: The size of this beta chain means little, since it is a stray read in a library made for alpha chains. The chain combines TRBV2 with TRBJ2-2; 9 nucleotides line up with TRBD2. This CDR3 spans 16 amino acids. J lost 4 bases, V lost 5 bases, and 8 bases had no gene match. Per germline, CDR1 SNHLY and CDR2 FYNNEI. The CDR3 spells CASSFGGGAGTGELFF. For the CDR3, the DNA is TGTGCCAGCAGTTTCGGCGGGGGGGCTGGCACCGGGGAGCTGTTTTTT.

In its sample, this clonotype ranks as medium-sized. Found in a library prepared for alpha chains, this beta chain is an off-target read, and its abundance has little meaning. The chain carries TRBV29-1 and TRBJ2-5; D not certain. From germline, CDR1 is SQVTM and CDR2 ANQGSEA. V was cut by 4 bases and J by 13 bases, with 19 bases left in between. CDR3 size: 12 residues. The CDR3 protein is CSVASSNNAPYF. In nucleotides, the CDR3 is TGCAGCGTTGCGAGTAGTAATAATGCCCCGTACTTC.

As for this clonotype: This beta chain is an unintended read in a library built for alpha chains; its size means little. V usage is TRBV12-3 or TRBV12-4 and J usage is TRBJ2-3; the D gene is possibly TRBD2 (5 bases). The V end was cut by 3 bases, the J end by 3 bases, with 7 bases between. The CDR3 length is 13 residues. The CDR3 DNA reads as TGTGCCAGCAGTTTTGAGGGTACAGATACGCAGTATTTT. Amino acid sequence: CASSFEGTDTQYF.

As regards this clonotype: This beta chain came through as a stray read in a library set up for alpha chains, and its size says little. The genes are TRBV30 and TRBJ2-7; D not resolved. Germline CDR1 reads GTSNPN; CDR2 reads SVGIG (reference sequence). This CDR3 has 14 amino acids. V shed 4 bases and J shed 1 base, with 14 bases lying between them. As DNA, the CDR3 is TGTGCCTGGAAACTTCTTAGGTCTTCCTACGAGCAGTACTTC. Its translation: CAWKLLRSSYEQYF. Together with reference TRBV30 and TRBJ2-7, the CDR3 gives the full variable domain: SQTIHQWPATLVQPVGSPLSLECTVEGTSNPNLYWYRQAAGRGLQLLFYSVGIGQISSEVPQNLSASRPQDRQFILSSKKLLLSDSGFYLCAWKLLRSSYEQYFGPGTRLTVT.

Remarks on this clonotype: With the library built for alpha chains, this beta chain is off target and its frequency is not meaningful. V is TRBV3-1 and J is TRBJ2-1, with TRBD1 matching 8 bases. Losses at the gene ends were 1 base for V and 8 bases for J; bases not matched to a gene: 4. Per the germline V gene, CDR1 is LGHDT and CDR2 is YNNKEL (reference sequence). This CDR3 spans 14 amino acids. As DNA, the CDR3 is TGTGCCAGCAGCCAAGGGACAGGGAACCATGAGCAGTTCTTC. This encodes CASSQGTGNHEQFF.

This clonotype was observed a handful of times. The library was prepared for alpha chains; this beta chain is a stray read, so its frequency means little. This rearrangement joins TRBV7-8 to TRBJ2-7; D unclear. The CDR3 consists of 14 residues. V lost 7 bases, J lost 3 bases, and 16 bases lay in between. Germline values: CDR1 SGHVS, CDR2 FQNEAQ. This CDR3 reads CASTLERLGYEQYF. CDR3 in DNA: TGTGCCAGCACCCTTGAGCGACTCGGCTACGAGCAGTACTTC.

Concerning this clonotype: Little can be read into the size of this beta chain, an off-target read in a library designed for alpha chains. This rearrangement joins TRBV2 to TRBJ2-7, with no clear D. The CDR3 contains 13 residues. V lost 7 bases and J 3 bases, leaving 13 bases between the germline ends. Germline V lookup: CDR1 SNHLY, CDR2 FYNNEI. CDR3 sequence: CASTKGSLYEQYF. The DNA for the CDR3 is TGTGCCAGCACAAAAGGGTCGCTCTACGAGCAGTACTTC.

This clonotype came up a few times. This beta chain was picked up by a library intended for alpha chains and is off target, so its count carries little meaning. V gene TRBV5-1 combines with J gene TRBJ2-7; TRBD1 is a possible D gene (5 bases). Germline V gene sequence: CDR1 SGHRS, CDR2 YFSETQ. The CDR3 is made up of 13 amino acids. The ends were cut back, 5 bases at V and 3 bases at J, with 12 bases in the middle. Here the CDR3 reads CASRAGPLYEQYF. The CDR3 DNA sequence: TGCGCCAGCAGGGCAGGGCCCCTCTACGAGCAGTACTTC.